This T cell receptor (beta chain) was identified in a study of blood T cell repertoires in COVID-19. The overall study: COVID-19 samples, acute and convalescent, were from the United States, Italy and Spain. PBMCs, B-cell-depleted T cells, or T cells were the source of the cDNA or gDNA that made up the material.

This study enrolled people aged roughly 18 to 89 from approximately 24 US geographic areas. In the original workflow: The assay estimated nucleated cells by amplifying reference gene primers. Sequencing was performed with immunoSEQ multiplex PCR; in TCRdb, only in-frame clones are kept and a portion is missing. That table furnishes V, J and clone size, whereas the DNA furnished D and trimming. The table includes 400,000 to 550,000 clones, about 85% detected once. CDR3 length equals 17 residues. CDR1 is LGHNA, CDR2 YSLEER, per germline. The V end was cut by 0 bases, the J end by 2 bases, with 14 bases between.

This sequence originates from a woman aged 18-35 years with acute COVID-19. The sequenced sample consisted of PBMCs or T cells enriched from blood (not recorded which). The chain combines TRBV4-3 with TRBJ2-1; D is unclear. The CDR3 nucleotides read TGCGCCAGCAGCCAAGATCACGCGAGGTACGCCTACAATGAGCAGTTCTTC. It yields the protein CASSQDHARYAYNEQFF.